This T cell receptor beta chain was observed in a study of cytomegalovirus exposure and HLA in healthy donors. About the study: The study's early data release held some 85 million unique TCRs from HLA-typed donors. The study, taken as a whole, reports: Being productive about 87% or about 30% of the time was typical of most TCR beta V segments in an earlier analysis.

The CDR3 has 16 amino acids. Germline-derived CDR1 and CDR2 are SEHNR and FQNEAQ (reference sequence). Of note for this clone: Its antigen is unidentified. A read error may produce the germline difference seen at one junction end.

Each of the donors was a healthy bone marrow donor. Despite likely unrecorded immune exposures, the donors were nominally healthy at the time of sampling. Researchers ran the PCR with 60 Vbeta and 13 Jbeta primers. Some clones are missing from TCRdb's copy, which holds only in-frame ones; the method was immunoSEQ multiplex PCR. In the table there are about 160,000 clones, roughly 84% of which are singletons. Sequenced input: PBMCs. The V and J genes are TRBV7-9 and TRBJ2-2, with TRBD1 matching 10 bases. The sequence came from a boy younger than 10 in good health and CMV-seronegative. The CDR3 sequence: CSSSSLRDRGAGELFF. In DNA, the CDR3 is TGTTCCAGCAGCTCCCTCCGGGACAGGGGCGCCGGGGAGCTGTTTTTT. The full variable domain, completed using reference TRBV7-9 and TRBJ2-2, is DTGVSQNPRHKITKRGQNVTFRCDPISEHNRLYWYRQTLGQGPEFLTYFQNEAQLEKSRLLSDRFSAERPKGSFSTLEIQRTEQGDSAMYLCSSSSLRDRGAGELFFGEGSRLTVL.